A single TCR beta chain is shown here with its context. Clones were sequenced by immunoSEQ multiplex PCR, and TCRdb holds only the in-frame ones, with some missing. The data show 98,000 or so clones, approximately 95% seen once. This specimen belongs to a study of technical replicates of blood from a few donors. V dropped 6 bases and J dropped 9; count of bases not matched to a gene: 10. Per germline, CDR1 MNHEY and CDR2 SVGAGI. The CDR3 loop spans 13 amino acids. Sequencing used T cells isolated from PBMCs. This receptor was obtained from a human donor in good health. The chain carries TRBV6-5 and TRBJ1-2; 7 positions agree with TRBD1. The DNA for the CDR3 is TGTGCCAGCAGCCGACAGGGAGCCATTCGCTACACCTTC. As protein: CASSRQGAIRYTF.